Here is one T cell receptor beta chain with its context. Its target antigen remains unknown. Base qualities are missing; no much larger clone stands one base away. Trimming at the junction amounts to 2 bases on V and 3 bases on J, and the germline ends lie 17 bases apart. Sequences GTSNPN (CDR1) and SVGIG (CDR2) are obtained from the germline V gene (reference sequence). From its cysteine to its phenylalanine, the CDR3 spans 16 amino acids. Left in the record is the CDR3 DNA by itself, 48 bases read in frame from the first base. The treatment or condition label on this specimen signifies: 15 to 20 received Ad26.COV2.S at low or high dose, single or two shots; 5 received placebo; per-sample allocation not given. Repertoires of vaccine and placebo recipients were sequenced from samples taken on day 63 after the first injection. In Cohort 1b, some 25 adults aged 18-55 years were enrolled at a single site in Boston, USA, between 29 July and 7 August 2020. As a vaccine, Ad26.COV2.S was a replication-incompetent adenovirus type 26 vector that expressed a prefusion-stabilized SARS-CoV-2 spike protein derived from the original Wuhan strain.

The immunoSEQ Assay was the method used to sequence TCRbeta CDR3 regions. After extraction, genomic DNA underwent amplification by bias-controlled multiplex PCR, followed by high-throughput sequencing. Under the source paper's analysis protocol: To quantify the absolute abundance of every unique TCRbeta CDR3 region, sequences were collapsed and filtered. T cell fraction was estimated by normalizing TCRbeta template counts to usable DNA, with usable DNA measured through amplification of reference genes found in all nucleated cells. Repertoire TCRs were annotated as SARS-CoV-2-specific by exact matching of V gene, CDR3 amino acid sequence and J gene to a known reactive TCR set. MIRA supplied the reference SARS-CoV-2 TCR set, which was filtered for enrichment in COVID-19-positive ImmuneCODE repertoires so that public or cross-reactive TCRs were removed. Using the MIRA antigens, annotated TCRs were further analysed by specific ORF or by position within an ORF. Depth was the summed frequency of annotated unique rearrangements, while breadth was defined as annotated unique rearrangements over total unique productive rearrangements. Two-sided Wilcoxon rank-sum tests were applied when comparing TCR breadth between groups. TCRdb mirrors the immuneACCESS table, restricted to in-frame sequences. Some clones are absent from its copies; in checked studies, under half trace to an unresolved V gene, and the reason for the others is unknown. D and trimming come from the DNA, and the V and J calls and clone size come from that table. The sample table holds 250,000 or so clones, of which approximately 88% were seen once. The top ten clones comprise 2.9% of the sample.

These data originate in a study of Ad26.COV2.S vaccination and SARS-CoV-2 variants (dated by TCRdb to the early 2020s). For the wider study: Vaccine-arm donors came from COV1001, a multicentre, randomized, double-blind, placebo-controlled phase I-IIa trial of Ad26.COV2.S in healthy adults. Participants in the trial were split at random into five groups of five each, receiving low-dose or high-dose Ad26.COV2.S once or twice, or else placebo on both occasions. TCRbeta repertoire sequencing was used to assess the specificity and breadth of SARS-CoV-2-reactive T cell receptors after Ad26.COV2.S vaccination. Throughout the experiments and outcome assessment, investigators stayed blinded to trial group allocation. Dosing of Ad26.COV2.S was intramuscular, at either 5x10^10 or 1x10^11 viral particles, delivered as one shot or as two shots spaced 56 days apart. The TCR-sequenced set comprised around 30 samples: around 20 Ad26.COV2.S vaccine recipients, 5 placebo recipients and 8 SARS-CoV-2 convalescent individuals.

Findings and caveats that apply to the study as a whole: After vaccination, substantial breadth of spike-specific CD8+ and CD4+ T cell responses was reported. Non-spike TCR breadth was comparable between vaccine and placebo recipients, consistent with the vaccine containing only spike. The authors noted that the TCR breadth and depth analyses may have underestimated total T cell responses. The study was not powered for comparison of responses between vaccine doses or regimens. Higher spike-specific TCR breadth was observed in Ad26.COV2.S recipients than in placebo recipients (P = 0.0014).

The sequence derives from a person aged 18 to 65 who received the Ad26.COV2.S COVID-19 vaccine or a placebo. This receptor chain uses TRBV30 and TRBJ2-4; D gene: possibly TRBD2, on 6 matching bases. Sample: peripheral blood, taken in a trial of Ad26.COV2.S vaccine versus placebo. The DNA sequence is TGTGCCTGGAGTAAGGCCAGCCGGAGGGGCAAAAACATTCAGTACTTC. Its translation reads: CAWSKASRRGKNIQYF.